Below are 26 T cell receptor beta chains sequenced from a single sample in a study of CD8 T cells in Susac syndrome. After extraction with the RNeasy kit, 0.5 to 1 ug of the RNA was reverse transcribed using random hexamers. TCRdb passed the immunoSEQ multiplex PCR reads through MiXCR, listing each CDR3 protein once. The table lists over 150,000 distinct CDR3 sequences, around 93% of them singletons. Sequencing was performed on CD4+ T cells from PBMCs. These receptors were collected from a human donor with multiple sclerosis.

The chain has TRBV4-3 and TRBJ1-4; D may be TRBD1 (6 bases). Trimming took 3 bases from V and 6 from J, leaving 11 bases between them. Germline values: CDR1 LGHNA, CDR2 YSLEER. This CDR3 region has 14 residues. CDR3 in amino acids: CASSQGAQDEKLFF. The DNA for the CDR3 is TGCGCCAGCAGCCAGGGGGCTCAGGATGAAAAACTGTTTTTT.

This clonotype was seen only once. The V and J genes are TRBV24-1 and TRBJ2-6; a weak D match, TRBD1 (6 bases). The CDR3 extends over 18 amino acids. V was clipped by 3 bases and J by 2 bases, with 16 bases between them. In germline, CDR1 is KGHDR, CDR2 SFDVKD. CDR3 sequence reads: CATSDPPQGAAGANVLTF. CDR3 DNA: TGTGCCACCAGTGATCCACCACAGGGAGCGGCTGGGGCCAACGTCCTGACTTTC.

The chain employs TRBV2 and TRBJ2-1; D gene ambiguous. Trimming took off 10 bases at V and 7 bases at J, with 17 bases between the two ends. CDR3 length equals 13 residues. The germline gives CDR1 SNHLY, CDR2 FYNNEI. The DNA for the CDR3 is TGTGCCACCTCACCGCACCTTCAAAATGAGCAGTTCTTC. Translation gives CATSPHLQNEQFF.

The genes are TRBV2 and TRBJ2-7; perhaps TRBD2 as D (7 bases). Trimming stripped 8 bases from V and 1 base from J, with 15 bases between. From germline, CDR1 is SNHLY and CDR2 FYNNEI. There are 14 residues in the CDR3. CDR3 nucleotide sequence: TGTGCCAGCTGGGGGGGCGGGCCATCCTACGAGCAGTACTTC. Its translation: CASWGGGPSYEQYF. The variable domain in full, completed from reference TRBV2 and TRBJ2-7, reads EPEVTQTPSHQVTQMGQEVILRCVPISNHLYFYWYRQILGQKVEFLVSFYNNEISEKSEIFDDQFSVERPDGSNFTLKIRSTKLEDSAMYFCASWGGGPSYEQYFGPGTRLTVT.

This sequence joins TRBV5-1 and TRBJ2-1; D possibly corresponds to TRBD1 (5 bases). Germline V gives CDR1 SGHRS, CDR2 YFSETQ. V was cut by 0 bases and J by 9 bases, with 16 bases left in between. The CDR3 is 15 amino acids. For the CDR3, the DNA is TGCGCCAGCAGCTTGGATTTTGTGCCTCAGGGTGAGCAGTTCTTC. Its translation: CASSLDFVPQGEQFF.

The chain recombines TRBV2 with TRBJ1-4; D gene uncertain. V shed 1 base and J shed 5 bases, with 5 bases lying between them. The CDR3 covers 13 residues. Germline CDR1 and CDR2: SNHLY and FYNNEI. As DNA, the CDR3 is TGTGCCAGCAGTGAAGGGGTCAATGAAAAACTGTTTTTT. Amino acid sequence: CASSEGVNEKLFF.

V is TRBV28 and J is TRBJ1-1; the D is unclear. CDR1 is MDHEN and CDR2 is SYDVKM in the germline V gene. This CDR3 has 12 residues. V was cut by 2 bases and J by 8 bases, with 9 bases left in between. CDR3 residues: CASSLIQSEAFF. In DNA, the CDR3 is TGTGCCAGCAGTTTAATACAGAGCGAAGCTTTCTTT.

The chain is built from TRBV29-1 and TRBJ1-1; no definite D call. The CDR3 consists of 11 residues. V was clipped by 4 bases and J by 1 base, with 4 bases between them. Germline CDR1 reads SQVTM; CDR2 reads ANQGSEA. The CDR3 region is CSVAPNTEAFF. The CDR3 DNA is TGCAGCGTTGCACCGAACACTGAAGCTTTCTTT.

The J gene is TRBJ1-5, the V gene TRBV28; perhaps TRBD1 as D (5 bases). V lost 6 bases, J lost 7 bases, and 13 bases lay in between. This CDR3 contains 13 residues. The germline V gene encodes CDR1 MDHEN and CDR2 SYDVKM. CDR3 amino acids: CASRGVGSQPQHF. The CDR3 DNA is TGTGCCAGCAGGGGGGTTGGTTCGCAGCCCCAGCATTTT.

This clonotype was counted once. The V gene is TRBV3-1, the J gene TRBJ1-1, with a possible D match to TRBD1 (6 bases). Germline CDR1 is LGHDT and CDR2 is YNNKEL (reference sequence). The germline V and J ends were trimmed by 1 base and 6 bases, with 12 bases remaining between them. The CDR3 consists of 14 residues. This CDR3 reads CASSQVQGTPEAFF. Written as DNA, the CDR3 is TGTGCCAGCAGCCAAGTACAGGGAACCCCTGAAGCTTTCTTT. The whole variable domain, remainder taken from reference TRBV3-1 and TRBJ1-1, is DTAVSQTPKYLVTQMGNDKSIKCEQNLGHDTMYWYKQDSKKFLKIMFSYNNKELIINETVPNRFSPKSPDKAHLNLHINSLELGDSAVYFCASSQVQGTPEAFFGQGTRLTVV.

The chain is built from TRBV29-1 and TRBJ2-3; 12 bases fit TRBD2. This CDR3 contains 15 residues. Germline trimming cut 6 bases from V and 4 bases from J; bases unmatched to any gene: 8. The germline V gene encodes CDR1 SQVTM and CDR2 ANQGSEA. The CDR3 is CSVAPSGRAADTQYF. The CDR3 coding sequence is TGCAGCGTCGCCCCTAGCGGGAGGGCCGCAGATACGCAGTATTTT.

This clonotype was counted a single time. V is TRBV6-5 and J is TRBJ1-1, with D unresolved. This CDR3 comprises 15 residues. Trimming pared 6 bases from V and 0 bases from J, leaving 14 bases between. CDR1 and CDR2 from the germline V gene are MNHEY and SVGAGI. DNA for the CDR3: TGTGCCAGCAGCCCCCCCCCTATGCTGAACACTGAAGCTTTCTTT. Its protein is CASSPPPMLNTEAFF.

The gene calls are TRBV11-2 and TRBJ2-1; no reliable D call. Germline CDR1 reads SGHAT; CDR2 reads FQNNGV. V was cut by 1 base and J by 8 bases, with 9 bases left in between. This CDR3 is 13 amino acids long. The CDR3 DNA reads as TGTGCCAGCAGCTTAGTTGGGCCCGATGAGCAGTTCTTC. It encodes CASSLVGPDEQFF.

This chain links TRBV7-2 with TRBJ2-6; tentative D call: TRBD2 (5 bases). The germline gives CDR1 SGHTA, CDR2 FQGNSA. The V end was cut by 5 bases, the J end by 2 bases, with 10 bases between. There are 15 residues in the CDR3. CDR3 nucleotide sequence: TGTGCCAGCAGCATGACGGGAACTGGGGCCAACGTCCTGACTTTC. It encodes CASSMTGTGANVLTF.

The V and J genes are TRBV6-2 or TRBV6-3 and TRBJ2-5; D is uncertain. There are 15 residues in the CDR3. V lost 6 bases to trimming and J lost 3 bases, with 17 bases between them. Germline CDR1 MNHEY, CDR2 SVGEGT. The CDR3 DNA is TGTGCCAGCAGCAAACAAGAGGATCCGAAAGAGACCCAGTACTTC. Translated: CASSKQEDPKETQYF.

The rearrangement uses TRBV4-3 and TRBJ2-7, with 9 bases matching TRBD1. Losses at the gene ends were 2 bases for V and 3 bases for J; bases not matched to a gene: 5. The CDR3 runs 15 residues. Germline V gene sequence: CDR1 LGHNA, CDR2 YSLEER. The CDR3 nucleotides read TGCGCCAGCAGCCAACGGGGACAGGGTATCTACGAGCAGTACTTC. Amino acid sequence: CASSQRGQGIYEQYF.

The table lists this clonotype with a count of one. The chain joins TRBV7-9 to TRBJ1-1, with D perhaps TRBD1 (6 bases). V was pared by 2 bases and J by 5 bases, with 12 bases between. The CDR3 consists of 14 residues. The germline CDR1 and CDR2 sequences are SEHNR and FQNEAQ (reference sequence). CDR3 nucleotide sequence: TGTGCCAGCAGCTTACAGGGGACGACAACTGAAGCTTTCTTT. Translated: CASSLQGTTTEAFF.

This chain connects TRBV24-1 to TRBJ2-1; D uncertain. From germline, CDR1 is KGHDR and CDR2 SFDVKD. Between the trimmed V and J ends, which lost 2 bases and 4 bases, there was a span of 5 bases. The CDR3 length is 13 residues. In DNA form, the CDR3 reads TGTGCCACCAGTGATTCGGGTTACAATGAGCAGTTCTTC. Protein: CATSDSGYNEQFF.

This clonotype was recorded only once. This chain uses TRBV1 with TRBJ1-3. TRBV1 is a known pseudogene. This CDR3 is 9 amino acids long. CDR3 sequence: CTSIHLKPF. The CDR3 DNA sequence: TGCACCAGCATACACTTGAAACCGTTT.

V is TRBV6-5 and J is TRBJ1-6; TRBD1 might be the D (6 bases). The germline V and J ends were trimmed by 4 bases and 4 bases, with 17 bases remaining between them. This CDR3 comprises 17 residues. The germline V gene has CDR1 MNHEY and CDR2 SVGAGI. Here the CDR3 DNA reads TGTGCCAGCAGTTTTTTCCAGGGGCTACGTTATAATTCACCCCTCCACTTT. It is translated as CASSFFQGLRYNSPLHF.

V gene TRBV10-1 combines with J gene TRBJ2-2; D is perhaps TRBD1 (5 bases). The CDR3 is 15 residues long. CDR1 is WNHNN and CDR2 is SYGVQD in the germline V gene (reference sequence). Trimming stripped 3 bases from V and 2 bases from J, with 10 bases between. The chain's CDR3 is CASSDFGQNTGELFF. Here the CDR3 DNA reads TGCGCCAGCAGTGACTTCGGACAAAACACCGGGGAGCTGTTTTTT.

This chain's CDR3 is CASSLIDRGRDYGYTF. DNA of the CDR3: TGTGCCAGCAGTTTGATCGACAGGGGGCGGGACTATGGCTACACCTTC. The gene calls are TRBV28 and TRBJ1-2, with 10 bases aligning to TRBD1. V gave up 3 bases and J gave up 3 bases; unmatched junction bases: 7. This CDR3 is built from 16 residues. CDR1 and CDR2 (germline): MDHEN, SYDVKM.

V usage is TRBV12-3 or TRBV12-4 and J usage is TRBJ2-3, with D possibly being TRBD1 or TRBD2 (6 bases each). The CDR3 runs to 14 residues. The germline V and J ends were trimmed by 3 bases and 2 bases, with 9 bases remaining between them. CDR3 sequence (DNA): TGTGCCAGCAGTTTGGGGGGCTCCACAGATACGCAGTATTTT. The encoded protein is CASSLGGSTDTQYF.

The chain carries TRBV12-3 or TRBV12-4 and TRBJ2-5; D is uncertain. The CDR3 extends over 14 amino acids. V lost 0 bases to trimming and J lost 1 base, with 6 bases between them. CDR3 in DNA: TGTGCCAGCAGTTTAGCGCGTAGCCAAGAGACCCAGTACTTC. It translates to CASSLARSQETQYF.

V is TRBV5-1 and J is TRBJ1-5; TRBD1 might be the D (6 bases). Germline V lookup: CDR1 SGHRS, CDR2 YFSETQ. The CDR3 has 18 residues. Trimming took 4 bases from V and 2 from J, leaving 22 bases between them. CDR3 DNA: TGCGCCAGCAGCCCGGGGGGACAATTCTCTTATGGCAATCAGCCCCAGCATTTT. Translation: CASSPGGQFSYGNQPQHF.

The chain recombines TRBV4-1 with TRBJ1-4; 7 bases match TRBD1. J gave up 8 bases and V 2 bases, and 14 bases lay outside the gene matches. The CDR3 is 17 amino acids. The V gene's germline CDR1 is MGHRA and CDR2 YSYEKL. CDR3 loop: CASSQNIRQGGGEKLFF. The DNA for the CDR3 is TGCGCCAGCAGCCAAAACATTCGACAGGGCGGGGGCGAAAAACTGTTTTTT.